Listed below are T cell receptor beta chains from one sample, sequenced in a study of T-cell reconstitution after alpha-beta-depleted transplantation in children. TCRdb ran MiXCR on the PCR reads and lists one entry per CDR3 protein. The sample lists approximately 350,000 distinct CDR3 sequences, around a tenth occurring once. The source was PBMCs from the stem cell graft donor, collected from the stem cell graft. Receptor source: a human donor who donated a stem cell graft to a child with acute lymphoblastic leukemia. Each CDR3 is given with its conserved first and last residue. The D gene is left open where the match is weak. Size is stated for part of the rows, as once, few or many counts, or as a class when the clone is expanded.

D,J,V,size,DNA,CDR3
TRBD2,TRBJ2-3,TRBV12-3/TRBV12-4,-,TGTGCCAGCAGTTCCGGGACTAGAGGGGGAGATACGCAGTATTTT,CASSSGTRGGDTQYF
TRBD2,TRBJ2-3,TRBV19,once,TGTGCCAGTAGTATAGGGGGACTAGTTGCCACAGATACGCAGTATTTT,CASSIGGLVATDTQYF
TRBD2,TRBJ2-1,TRBV20-1,-,TGCAGTGCTAGACTTGCGGGAGGATCCAATGAGCAGTTCTTC,CSARLAGGSNEQFF
-,TRBJ2-4,TRBV4-1,few,TGCGCCAGCAGCCAAGGGCTACTCCATGGGACCAAAAACATTCAGTACTTC,CASSQGLLHGTKNIQYF
TRBD1,TRBJ1-2,TRBV4-3,few,TGCGCCAGCAGCCATGGGACAGGGGGCAGCTATGGCTACACCTTC,CASSHGTGGSYGYTF
TRBD2,TRBJ2-7,TRBV9,few,TGTGCCAGCAGCCGGGGACTAGCGGGAGCTCGCAACGAGCAGTACTTC,CASSRGLAGARNEQYF
TRBD1,TRBJ2-2,TRBV5-4,few,TGTGCCAGCAGTTGGGGGACAGAGGGCACCGGGGAGCTGTTTTTT,CASSWGTEGTGELFF
TRBD2,TRBJ2-7,TRBV20-1,-,TGCAGTGCCCCTCCGGGGGGCTACGAGCAGTACTTC,CSAPPGGYEQYF
-,TRBJ1-5,TRBV5-1,few,TGCGCCAGCAGCTTGGGAGGGGAGGGTCAGCCCCAGCATTTT,CASSLGGEGQPQHF
-,TRBJ2-1,TRBV4-2,-,TGTGCCATCAGCCCCATACAGGGCGCATCTTACAATGAGCAGTTCTTC,CAISPIQGASYNEQFF
TRBD2,TRBJ2-5,TRBV7-9,many,TGTGCCCGCTCCAGGGTAGCGGGAGGGATCCAAGAGACCCAGTACTTC,CARSRVAGGIQETQYF
TRBD2,TRBJ2-3,TRBV3-1,-,TGTGCCAGCAGTCAAAGGGCACCGGGACTAGGAAGCACAGATACGCAGTATTTT,CASSQRAPGLGSTDTQYF
TRBD1,TRBJ2-1,TRBV20-1,-,TGCAGTGCTAGAAGATCCCAGGGGGTTGGCAATGAGCAGTTCTTC,CSARRSQGVGNEQFF
TRBD1,TRBJ2-7,TRBV29-1,few,TGCAGCGTTGCCGGACAGGGGCCCTACGAGCAGTACTTC,CSVAGQGPYEQYF
TRBD2,TRBJ2-1,TRBV5-1,few,TGCGCCAGCAGCTCGATACTAACGAGCGGGAGGAACGATGAGCAGTTCTTC,CASSSILTSGRNDEQFF
-,TRBJ1-5,TRBV12-5,few,TGTGCTAGTGGTTTGATGAATCAGCCCCAGCATTTT,CASGLMNQPQHF
TRBD2,TRBJ2-1,TRBV2,-,TGTGCCAGCAAGACGGGCGGGAGCTCCTACAATGAGCAGTTCTTC,CASKTGGSSYNEQFF
-,TRBJ2-3,TRBV5-1,many,TGCGCCAGCAGCGGGCCTCTGTGGGGGGATACGCAGTATTTT,CASSGPLWGDTQYF
-,TRBJ2-6,TRBV27,few,TGTGCCAGCAGCGAAGGACAGATTCTCCTCTCTGGGGCCAACGTCCTGACTTTC,CASSEGQILLSGANVLTF
-,TRBJ1-1,TRBV7-8,many,TGTGCCAGCAGCCCCCAAGGGCACCTGAACACTGAAGCTTTCTTT,CASSPQGHLNTEAFF
TRBD2,TRBJ2-3,TRBV6-5,few,TGTGCCAGCAGTTACAGAGCGGGAGTCACAGATACGCAGTATTTT,CASSYRAGVTDTQYF
TRBD2,TRBJ2-3,TRBV20-1,-,TGCAGTGAGACTAGCGGGGGTAGCACAGATACGCAGTATTTT,CSETSGGSTDTQYF
-,TRBJ1-5,TRBV28,-,TGTGCCAGCAGCTCCGGTGGGGGGGTACAGCCCCAGCATTTT,CASSSGGGVQPQHF
-,TRBJ2-3,TRBV7-3,-,TGTGCCAGCAGCTTAGGGGGGAGGTCCTACACAGATACGCAGTATTTT,CASSLGGRSYTDTQYF
-,TRBJ2-2,TRBV3-1,-,TGTGCCAGCAGCCGGGGACACACGAACACCGGGGAGCTGTTTTTT,CASSRGHTNTGELFF
-,TRBJ2-7,TRBV20-1,few,TGCAGTGCGCATGCACTAAGGGGCCACGAGCAGTACTTC,CSAHALRGHEQYF
TRBD1,TRBJ2-5,TRBV29-1,many,TGCAGCGCCCGACAGGGTACCGTGGGGACCCAGTACTTC,CSARQGTVGTQYF
-,TRBJ2-3,TRBV7-2,-,TGTGCCAGCAGCTTAGCACACTCCAACACAGATACGCAGTATTTT,CASSLAHSNTDTQYF
TRBD2,TRBJ2-3,TRBV7-3,-,TGTGCCAGCAGCTTAAGGAGAGCGGGAGAGGGAGATACGCAGTATTTT,CASSLRRAGEGDTQYF
-,TRBJ2-7,TRBV20-1,many,TGCAGTGCTAGCCTCCGAGGGGGGGGATCCGAGCAGTACTTC,CSASLRGGGSEQYF
-,TRBJ2-5,TRBV7-2,few,TGTGCCAGCAGCTTAGTTCTGGGCCCAGGTGTGGCCCAGTACTTC,CASSLVLGPGVAQYF
TRBD1,TRBJ1-1,TRBV6-2/TRBV6-3,-,TGTGCCAGCCGAAATCCGGGACAGATCTTTAGTGAAGCTTTCTTT,CASRNPGQIFSEAFF
TRBD2,TRBJ2-1,TRBV5-1,-,TGCGCCAGCAGCTTGGCCGCGACGGGAGGGGGTTACAATGAGCAGTTCTTC,CASSLAATGGGYNEQFF
-,TRBJ1-1,TRBV6-1,few,TGTGCCAGCAGTGAACACTATCAGGGAGGCACTGAAGCTTTCTTT,CASSEHYQGGTEAFF
-,TRBJ2-3,TRBV7-3,-,TGTGCCAGCAGCTTAAATCCCAACGAAGATACGCAGTATTTT,CASSLNPNEDTQYF
-,TRBJ2-2,TRBV7-9,many,TGTGCCAGCAGCTTCTTCACCGGGGAGCTGTTTTTT,CASSFFTGELFF
-,TRBJ1-1,TRBV29-1,-,TGCAGCGTTGTTCTGTTGGGTGGGGGAACGAACACTGAAGCTTTCTTT,CSVVLLGGGTNTEAFF
TRBD2,TRBJ2-7,TRBV24-1,few,TGTGCCACCAGTGATCCAATAGCGGGGTCCTCCTACGAGCAGTACTTC,CATSDPIAGSSYEQYF
-,TRBJ1-1,TRBV6-5,few,TGTGCCAGCAGTTATCCGGGAGATGAAGCTTTCTTT,CASSYPGDEAFF
-,TRBJ1-2,TRBV18,few,TGTGCCAGCTCACCCGGGACTGCCAATGGCTACACCTTC,CASSPGTANGYTF
TRBD2,TRBJ2-1,TRBV15,few,TGTGCCACCAGCAGGAGCGGGGACTACAATGAGCAGTTCTTC,CATSRSGDYNEQFF
-,TRBJ2-1,TRBV30,-,TGTGCCTGGAGTGTACTCCACAACAATGAGCAGTTCTTC,CAWSVLHNNEQFF
-,TRBJ2-5,TRBV5-1,few,TGCGCCAGCATCCTAACAGTCGACATCGAAGAGACCCAGTACTTC,CASILTVDIEETQYF
TRBD1,TRBJ2-1,TRBV5-1,-,TGCGCCAGCAGTAACCTTGGGACAGGGGGGCACAATGAGCAGTTCTTC,CASSNLGTGGHNEQFF
TRBD1,TRBJ1-1,TRBV5-1,-,TGCGCCAGTACTGCTCAGGGGGGCGTCACTGAAGCTTTCTTT,CASTAQGGVTEAFF
-,TRBJ2-2,TRBV20-1,-,TGCAGTGCTAGGACTAGACTTACCGGGGAGCTGTTTTTT,CSARTRLTGELFF
-,TRBJ1-2,TRBV5-1,many,TGCGCCAGCAGCCCTGGGGGCGGCTATGGCTACACCTTC,CASSPGGGYGYTF
-,TRBJ1-1,TRBV20-1,-,TGCAGTGCCGGTCACGCAGGTGGAAGCACTGAAGCTTTCTTT,CSAGHAGGSTEAFF
-,TRBJ2-7,TRBV27,many,TGTGCCAGCAGGACAGATATTTGGGGGGAGCAGTACTTC,CASRTDIWGEQYF
-,TRBJ2-1,TRBV6-1,few,TGTGCCAGCAGGGTTAGTCGCTCCTACAATGAGCAGTTCTTC,CASRVSRSYNEQFF
TRBD2,TRBJ2-3,TRBV4-3,many,TGCGCCAGCAGCCAAGATTGGATAGCGGGAGCGGCCGATACGCAGTATTTT,CASSQDWIAGAADTQYF
-,TRBJ2-4,TRBV30,few,TGTGCCTGGAGGACATTAGCCAAAAACATTCAGTACTTC,CAWRTLAKNIQYF
TRBD2,TRBJ2-3,TRBV29-1,few,TGCAGCGCCACCGGGACTAGCGGGTTCACAGATACGCAGTATTTT,CSATGTSGFTDTQYF
-,TRBJ2-7,TRBV28,-,TGTGCCAGCAGCGTGAGGGCTGTACTCGACGAGCAGTACTTC,CASSVRAVLDEQYF
-,TRBJ2-1,TRBV5-8,many,TGTGCCAGCAGCTTGGGTGGAGCCTACAATGAGCAGTTCTTC,CASSLGGAYNEQFF
TRBD2,TRBJ2-5,TRBV20-1,few,TGCAGTGCTATACCGGGACTAGCGAACCAAGAGACCCAGTACTTC,CSAIPGLANQETQYF
TRBD2,TRBJ2-1,TRBV11-1,few,TGTGCCAGCAGCCAACTAGGACGGACTAGCGGGCCCTACAATGAGCAGTTCTTC,CASSQLGRTSGPYNEQFF